The clone carrying this T cell receptor (beta chain) was counted many times. What it binds is unknown. TCRbeta library preparation incorporated unique molecular identifiers. Via MiXCR, TCRdb re-called the PCR reads, giving one row per CDR3 protein. The data contain hundreds of thousands of distinct CDR3 sequences, approximately 10% of them seen just once; the ten biggest clones take up 2% to 2.5%. These data come from a study of T-cell reconstitution after alpha-beta-depleted transplantation in children. Study results and limitations: About two months after transplant, alpha-beta T cells reportedly came from several hundred expanded graft clones. The origin of high day-60 TCRbeta diversity in some patients lay in surviving recipient T cells and thymic progenitors.

The CDR3 extends over 16 amino acids. Per the germline V gene, CDR1 is SGHVS and CDR2 is FNYEAQ. Deletions cut 1 base from V and 3 bases from J, with 13 bases between. The V call is TRBV7-6, the J call TRBJ2-1; TRBD2 is a possible D gene (6 bases). This receptor was identified in a child aged 2-9 years with inherited bone marrow failure, due to receive a stem cell transplant. The sequencing here drew on PBMCs, taken before TCRalphabeta/CD19-depleted stem cell transplant. This CDR3 reads CASSLGRRDLYNEQFF. The CDR3 bases are TGTGCCAGCAGCTTAGGTCGGCGGGACCTCTACAATGAGCAGTTCTTC.